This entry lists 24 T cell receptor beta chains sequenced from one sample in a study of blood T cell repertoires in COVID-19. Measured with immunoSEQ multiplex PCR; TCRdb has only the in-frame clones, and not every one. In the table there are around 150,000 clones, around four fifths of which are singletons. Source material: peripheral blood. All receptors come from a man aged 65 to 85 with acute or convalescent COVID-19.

The CDR3 DNA is TGCGCCAGCAGCCAGACCATCGGGACTAGCGGCCAAGAGACCCAGTACTTC. Amino acid sequence: CASSQTIGTSGQETQYF. The V call is TRBV4-1, the J call TRBJ2-5; the match to TRBD2 covers 11 bases. The ends lost 3 bases at V and 1 base at J; junction bases unmatched: 7. CDR1 and CDR2 from the germline V gene are MGHRA and YSYEKL. This CDR3 is built from 17 residues.

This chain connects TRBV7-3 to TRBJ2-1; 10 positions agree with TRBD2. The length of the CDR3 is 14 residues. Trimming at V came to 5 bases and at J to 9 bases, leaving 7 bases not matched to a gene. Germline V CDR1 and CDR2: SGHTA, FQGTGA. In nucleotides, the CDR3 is TGTGCCAGCAGCCCCTCAGCGGGAGGGAGTGAGCAGTTCTTC. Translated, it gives CASSPSAGGSEQFF.

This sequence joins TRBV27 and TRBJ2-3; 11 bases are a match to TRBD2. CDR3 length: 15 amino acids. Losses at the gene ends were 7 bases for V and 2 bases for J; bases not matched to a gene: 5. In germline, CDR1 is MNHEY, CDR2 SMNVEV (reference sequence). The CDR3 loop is CASNPTSGNTDTQYF. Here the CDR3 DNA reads TGTGCCAGCAACCCGACTAGCGGGAACACAGATACGCAGTATTTT.

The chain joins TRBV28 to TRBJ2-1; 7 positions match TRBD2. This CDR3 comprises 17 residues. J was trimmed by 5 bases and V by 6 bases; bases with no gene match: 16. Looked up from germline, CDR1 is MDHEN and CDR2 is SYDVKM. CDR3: CASSPTYRTRKNNEQFF. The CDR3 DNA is TGTGCCAGCAGCCCAACGTATAGGACTAGGAAGAACAATGAGCAGTTCTTC.

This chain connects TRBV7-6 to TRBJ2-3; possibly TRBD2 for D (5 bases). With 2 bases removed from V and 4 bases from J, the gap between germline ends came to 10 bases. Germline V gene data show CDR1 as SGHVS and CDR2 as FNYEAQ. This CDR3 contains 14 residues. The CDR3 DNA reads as TGTGCCAGCAGCTTAAACGAGGGAGCAGATACGCAGTATTTT. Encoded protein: CASSLNEGADTQYF.

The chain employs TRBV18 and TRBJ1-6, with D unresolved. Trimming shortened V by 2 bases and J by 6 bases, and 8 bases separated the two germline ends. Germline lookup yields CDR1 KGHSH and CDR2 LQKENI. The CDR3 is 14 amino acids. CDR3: CASSPTDVNSPLHF. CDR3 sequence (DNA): TGTGCCAGCTCACCAACTGATGTTAATTCACCCCTCCACTTT.

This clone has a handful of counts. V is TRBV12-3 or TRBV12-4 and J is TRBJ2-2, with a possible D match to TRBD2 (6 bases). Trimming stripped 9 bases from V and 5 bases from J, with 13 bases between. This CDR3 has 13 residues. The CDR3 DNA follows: TGTGCCAGTAGGAGGGCCGGGACCGGGGAGCTGTTTTTT. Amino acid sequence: CASRRAGTGELFF.

CDR3 DNA sequence: TGTGCCAGCAGTCGCCGGACAGGGTACAATGAGCAGTTCTTC. It encodes CASSRRTGYNEQFF. The V call is TRBV2, the J call TRBJ2-1; 8 nucleotides agree with TRBD1. CDR1 and CDR2 from the germline V gene are SNHLY and FYNNEI. V trimming: 5 bases; J trimming: 4 bases; junction bases outside the gene matches: 4. The CDR3 covers 14 residues.

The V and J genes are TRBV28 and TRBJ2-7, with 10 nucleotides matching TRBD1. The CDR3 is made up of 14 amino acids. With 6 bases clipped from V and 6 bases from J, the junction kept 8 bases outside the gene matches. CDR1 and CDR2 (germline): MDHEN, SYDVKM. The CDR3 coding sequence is TGTGCCAGCAGGCACCCGGGACAGGGGAGCGAGCAGTACTTC. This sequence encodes CASRHPGQGSEQYF.

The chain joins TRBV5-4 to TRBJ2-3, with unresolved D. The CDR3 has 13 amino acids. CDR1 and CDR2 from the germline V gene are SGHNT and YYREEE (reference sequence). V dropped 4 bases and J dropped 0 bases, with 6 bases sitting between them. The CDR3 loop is CASSVTSTDTQYF. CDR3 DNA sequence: TGTGCCAGCAGCGTGACTAGCACAGATACGCAGTATTTT.

The CDR3 region has the DNA TGTGCCAGCAGCTTAACCCCGACTGAAAGCTCCTACAATGAGCAGTTCTTC. It translates to CASSLTPTESSYNEQFF. The V call is TRBV7-3, the J call TRBJ2-1; D is unresolved. Trimming removed 0 bases from V and 0 bases from J, with 12 bases in between. The length of the CDR3 is 17 residues. Germline V lookup: CDR1 SGHTA, CDR2 FQGTGA.

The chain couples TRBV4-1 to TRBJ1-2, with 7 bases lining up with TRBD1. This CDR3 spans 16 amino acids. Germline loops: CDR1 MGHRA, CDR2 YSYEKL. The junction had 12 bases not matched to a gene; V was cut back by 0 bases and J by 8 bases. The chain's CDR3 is CASSQEGAGGPKGYTF. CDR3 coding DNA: TGCGCCAGCAGCCAAGAAGGGGCAGGGGGGCCAAAGGGCTACACCTTC.

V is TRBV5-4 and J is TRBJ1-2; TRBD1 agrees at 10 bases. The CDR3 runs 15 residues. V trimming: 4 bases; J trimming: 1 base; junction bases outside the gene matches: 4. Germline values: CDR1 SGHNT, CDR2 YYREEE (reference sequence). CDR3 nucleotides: TGTGCCAGCAGCACAGGACAGGGGGGTAACTATGGCTACACCTTC. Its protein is CASSTGQGGNYGYTF.

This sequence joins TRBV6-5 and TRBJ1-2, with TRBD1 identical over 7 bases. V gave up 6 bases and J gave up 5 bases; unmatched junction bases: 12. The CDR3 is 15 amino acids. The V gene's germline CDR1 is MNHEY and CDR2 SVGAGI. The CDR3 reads CASRDPRGQSYGYTF. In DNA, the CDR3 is TGTGCCAGCAGGGATCCCCGGGGACAGTCGTATGGCTACACCTTC.

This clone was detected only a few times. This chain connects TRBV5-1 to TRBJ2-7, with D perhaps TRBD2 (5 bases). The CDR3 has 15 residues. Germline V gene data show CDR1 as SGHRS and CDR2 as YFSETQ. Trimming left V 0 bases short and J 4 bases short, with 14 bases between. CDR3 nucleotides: TGCGCCAGCAGCTTGGCCGGGGTTGCCCTTTACGAGCAGTACTTC. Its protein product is CASSLAGVALYEQYF. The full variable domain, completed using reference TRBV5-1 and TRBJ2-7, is KAGVTQTPRYLIKTRGQQVTLSCSPISGHRSVSWYQQTPGQGLQFLFEYFSETQRNKGNFPGRFSGRQFSNSRSEMNVSTLELGDSALYLCASSLAGVALYEQYFGPGTRLTVT.

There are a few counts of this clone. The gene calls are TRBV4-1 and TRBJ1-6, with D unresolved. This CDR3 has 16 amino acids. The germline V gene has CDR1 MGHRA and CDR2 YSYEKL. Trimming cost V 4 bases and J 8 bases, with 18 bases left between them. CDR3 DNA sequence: TGCGCCAGCAGCCCAATAGGGAGGGCGAAGTATTCACCCCTCCACTTT. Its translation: CASSPIGRAKYSPLHF.

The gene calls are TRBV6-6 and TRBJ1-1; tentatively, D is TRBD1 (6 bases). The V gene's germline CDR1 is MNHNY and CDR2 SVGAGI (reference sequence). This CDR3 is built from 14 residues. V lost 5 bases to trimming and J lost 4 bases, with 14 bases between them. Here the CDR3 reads CASSPSTGTTEAFF. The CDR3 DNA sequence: TGTGCCAGCAGTCCTTCGACAGGAACCACTGAAGCTTTCTTT.

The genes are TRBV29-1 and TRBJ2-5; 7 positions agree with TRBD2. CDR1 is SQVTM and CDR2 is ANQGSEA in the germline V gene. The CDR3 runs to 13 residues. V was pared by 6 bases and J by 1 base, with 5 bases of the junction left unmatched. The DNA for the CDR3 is TGCAGCGTCAGCGGGATGCCCCAAGAGACCCAGTACTTC. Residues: CSVSGMPQETQYF.

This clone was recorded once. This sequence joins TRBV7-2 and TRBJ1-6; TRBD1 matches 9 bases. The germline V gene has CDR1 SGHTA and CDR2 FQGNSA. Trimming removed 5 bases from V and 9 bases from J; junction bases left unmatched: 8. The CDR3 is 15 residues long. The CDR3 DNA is TGTGCCAGCAGCCCTCGGACAGGGGAAAGTTCACCCCTCCACTTT. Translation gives CASSPRTGESSPLHF.

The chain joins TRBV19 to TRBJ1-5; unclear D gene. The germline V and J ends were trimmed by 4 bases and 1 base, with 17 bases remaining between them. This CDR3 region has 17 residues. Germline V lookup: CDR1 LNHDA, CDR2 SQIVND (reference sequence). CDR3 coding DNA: TGTGCCAGTAGTACTAAAAGGGCCGCGGGCAGCAATCAGCCCCAGCATTTT. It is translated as CASSTKRAAGSNQPQHF.

In DNA form, the CDR3 reads TGCGCCAGCGGGGACAGGGGAGTCCCTACCGGGGAGCTGTTTTTT. Its protein product is CASGDRGVPTGELFF. V and J are TRBV5-1 and TRBJ2-2; 10 bases match TRBD1. Germline assignment: CDR1 SGHRS and CDR2 YFSETQ. The V and J ends lost 7 bases and 5 bases, in that order; junction bases with no gene match: 8. The length of the CDR3 is 15 residues.

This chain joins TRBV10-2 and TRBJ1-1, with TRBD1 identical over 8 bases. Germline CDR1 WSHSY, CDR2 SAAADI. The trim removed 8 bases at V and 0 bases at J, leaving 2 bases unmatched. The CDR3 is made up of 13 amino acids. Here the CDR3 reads CASGQGLNTEAFF. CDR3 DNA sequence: TGCGCCAGCGGACAGGGATTGAACACTGAAGCTTTCTTT.

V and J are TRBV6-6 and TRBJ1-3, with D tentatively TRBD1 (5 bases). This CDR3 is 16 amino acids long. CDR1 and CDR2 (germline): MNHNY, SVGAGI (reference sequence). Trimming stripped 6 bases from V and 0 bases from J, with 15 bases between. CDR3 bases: TGTGCCAGCAGAGAACGGGGGGGGGTCTCTGGAAACACCATATATTTT. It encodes CASRERGGVSGNTIYF.

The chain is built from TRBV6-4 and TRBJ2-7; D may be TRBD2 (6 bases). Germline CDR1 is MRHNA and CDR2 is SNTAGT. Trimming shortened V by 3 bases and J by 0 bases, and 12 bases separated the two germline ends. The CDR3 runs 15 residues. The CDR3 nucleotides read TGTGCCAGCAGTGAACTACTAGCAAGCTCCTACGAGCAGTACTTC. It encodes CASSELLASSYEQYF.